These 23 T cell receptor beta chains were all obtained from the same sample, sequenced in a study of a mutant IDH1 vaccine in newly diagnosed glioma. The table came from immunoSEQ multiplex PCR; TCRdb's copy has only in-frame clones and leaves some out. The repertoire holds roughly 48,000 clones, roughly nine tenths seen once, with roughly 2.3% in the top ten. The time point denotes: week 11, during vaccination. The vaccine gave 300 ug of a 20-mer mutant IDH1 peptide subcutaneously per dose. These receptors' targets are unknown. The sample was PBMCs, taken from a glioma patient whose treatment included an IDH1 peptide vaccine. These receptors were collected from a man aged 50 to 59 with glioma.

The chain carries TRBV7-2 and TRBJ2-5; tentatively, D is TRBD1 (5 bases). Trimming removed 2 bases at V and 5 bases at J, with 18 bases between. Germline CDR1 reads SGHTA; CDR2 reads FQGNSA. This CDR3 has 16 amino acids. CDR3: CASSLFLGQGYETQYF. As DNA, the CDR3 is TGTGCCAGCAGCTTATTTTTAGGCCAGGGTTACGAGACCCAGTACTTC. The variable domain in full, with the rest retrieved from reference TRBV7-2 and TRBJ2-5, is GAGVSQSPSNKVTEKGKDVELRCDPISGHTALYWYRQSLGQGLEFLIYFQGNSAPDKSGLPSDRFSAERTGGSVSTLTIQRTQQEDSAVYLCASSLFLGQGYETQYFGPGTRLLVL.

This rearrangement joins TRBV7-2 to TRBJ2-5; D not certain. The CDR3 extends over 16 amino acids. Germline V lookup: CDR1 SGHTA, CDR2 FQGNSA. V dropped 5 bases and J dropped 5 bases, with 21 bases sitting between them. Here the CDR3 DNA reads TGTGCCAGCAGCGTGTTTGAAGCGATTACAAGGGAGACCCAGTACTTC. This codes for CASSVFEAITRETQYF.

This CDR3 is CASSLHRGRNTEAFF. DNA of the CDR3: TGTGCCAGCAGCCTACACAGGGGGCGGAACACTGAAGCTTTCTTT. The V and J genes are TRBV11-1 and TRBJ1-1; 9 nucleotides align to TRBD1. CDR3 length: 15 amino acids. The trim removed 5 bases at V and 1 base at J, leaving 5 bases unmatched. The V gene's germline CDR1 is SGHAT and CDR2 FQDESV (reference sequence).

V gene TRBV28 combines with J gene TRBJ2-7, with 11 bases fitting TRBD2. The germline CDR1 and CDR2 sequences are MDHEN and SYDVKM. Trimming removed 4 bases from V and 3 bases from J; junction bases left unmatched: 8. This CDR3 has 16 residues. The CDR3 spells CASSSFSGTSGYEQYF. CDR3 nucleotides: TGTGCCAGCAGTTCATTCTCCGGGACTAGCGGCTACGAGCAGTACTTC.

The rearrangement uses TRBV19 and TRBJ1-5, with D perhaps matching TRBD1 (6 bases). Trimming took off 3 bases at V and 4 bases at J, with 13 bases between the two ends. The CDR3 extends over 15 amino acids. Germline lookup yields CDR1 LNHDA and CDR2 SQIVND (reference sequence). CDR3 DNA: TGTGCCAGTAGTATTTTGGAGACAGGTAATCAGCCCCAGCATTTT. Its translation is CASSILETGNQPQHF. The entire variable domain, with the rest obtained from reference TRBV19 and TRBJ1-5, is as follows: DGGITQSPKYLFRKEGQNVTLSCEQNLNHDAMYWYRQDPGQGLRLIYYSQIVNDFQKGDIAEGYSVSREKKESFPLTVTSAQKNPTAFYLCASSILETGNQPQHFGDGTRLSIL.

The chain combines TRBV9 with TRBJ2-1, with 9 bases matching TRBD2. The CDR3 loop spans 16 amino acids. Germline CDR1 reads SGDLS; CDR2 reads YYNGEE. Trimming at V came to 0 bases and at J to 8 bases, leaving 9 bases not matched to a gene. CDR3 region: CASSVAMRGGLDEQFF. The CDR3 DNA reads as TGTGCCAGCAGCGTAGCTATGCGGGGGGGCTTGGATGAGCAGTTCTTC.

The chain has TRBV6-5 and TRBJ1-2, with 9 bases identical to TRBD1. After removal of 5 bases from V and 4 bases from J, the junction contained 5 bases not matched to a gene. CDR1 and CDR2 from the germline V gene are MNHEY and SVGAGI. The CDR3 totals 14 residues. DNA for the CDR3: TGTGCCAGCAGTACAGGGGGCCCGGGCTATGGCTACACCTTC. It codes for CASSTGGPGYGYTF.

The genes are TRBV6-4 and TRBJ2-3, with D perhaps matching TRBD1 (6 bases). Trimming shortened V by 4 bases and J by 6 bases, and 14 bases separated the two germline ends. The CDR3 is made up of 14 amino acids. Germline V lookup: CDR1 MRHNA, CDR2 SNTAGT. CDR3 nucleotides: TGTGCCAGCAGTGTAAGAGGGGGTGAGGATACGCAGTATTTT. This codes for CASSVRGGEDTQYF.

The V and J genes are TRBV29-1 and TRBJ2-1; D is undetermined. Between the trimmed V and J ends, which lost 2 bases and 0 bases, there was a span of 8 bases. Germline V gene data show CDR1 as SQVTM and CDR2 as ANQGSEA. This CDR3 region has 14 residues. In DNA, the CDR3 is TGCAGCGTTGAAAAGGGAAGCTCCTACAATGAGCAGTTCTTC. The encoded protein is CSVEKGSSYNEQFF.

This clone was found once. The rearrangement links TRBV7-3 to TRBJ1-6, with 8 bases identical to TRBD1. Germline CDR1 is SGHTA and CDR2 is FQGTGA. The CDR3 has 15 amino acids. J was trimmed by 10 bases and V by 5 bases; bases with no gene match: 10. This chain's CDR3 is CASSRNQGAHSPLHF. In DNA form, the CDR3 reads TGTGCCAGCAGCCGCAATCAGGGGGCGCACTCACCCCTCCACTTT.

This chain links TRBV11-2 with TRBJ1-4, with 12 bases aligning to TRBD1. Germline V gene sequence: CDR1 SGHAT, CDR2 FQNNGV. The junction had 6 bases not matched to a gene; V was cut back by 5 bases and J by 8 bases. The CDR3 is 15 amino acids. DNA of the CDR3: TGTGCCAGCAGCCGTGGGGGGACAGGGGGCGAAAAACTGTTTTTT. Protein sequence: CASSRGGTGGEKLFF.

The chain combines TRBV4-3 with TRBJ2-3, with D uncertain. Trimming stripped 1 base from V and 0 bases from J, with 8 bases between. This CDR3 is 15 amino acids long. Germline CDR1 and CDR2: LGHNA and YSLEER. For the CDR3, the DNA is TGCGCCAGCAGCCAAGGCCGGGCTAGCACAGATACGCAGTATTTT. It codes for CASSQGRASTDTQYF.

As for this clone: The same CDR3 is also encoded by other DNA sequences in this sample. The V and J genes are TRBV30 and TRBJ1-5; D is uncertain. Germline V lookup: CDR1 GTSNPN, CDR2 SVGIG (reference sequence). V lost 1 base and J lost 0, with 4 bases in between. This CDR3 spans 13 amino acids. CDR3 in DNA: TGTGCCTGGAGTGGGGATAGCAATCAGCCCCAGCATTTT. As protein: CAWSGDSNQPQHF.

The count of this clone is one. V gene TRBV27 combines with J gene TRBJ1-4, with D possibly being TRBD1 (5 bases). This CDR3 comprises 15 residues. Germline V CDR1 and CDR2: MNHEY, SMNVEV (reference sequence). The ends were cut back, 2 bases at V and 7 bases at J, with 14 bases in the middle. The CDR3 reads CASSLEGLGREKLFF. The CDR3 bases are TGTGCCAGCAGTTTAGAGGGGCTGGGGCGTGAAAAACTGTTTTTT. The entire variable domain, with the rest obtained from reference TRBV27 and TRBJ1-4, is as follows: EAQVTQNPRYLITVTGKKLTVTCSQNMNHEYMSWYRQDPGLGLRQIYYSMNVEVTDKGDVPEGYKVSRKEKRNFPLILESPSPNQTSLYFCASSLEGLGREKLFFGSGTQLSVL.

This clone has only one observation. CDR3 nucleotides: TGTGCCAGCAGTTCAGACATTGGAAACACCATATATTTT. Protein: CASSSDIGNTIYF. The chain is built from TRBV7-9 and TRBJ1-3; D remains unclear. Germline CDR1 reads SEHNR; CDR2 reads FQNEAQ (reference sequence). This CDR3 is built from 13 residues. The V end was cut by 6 bases, the J end by 3 bases, with 9 bases between.

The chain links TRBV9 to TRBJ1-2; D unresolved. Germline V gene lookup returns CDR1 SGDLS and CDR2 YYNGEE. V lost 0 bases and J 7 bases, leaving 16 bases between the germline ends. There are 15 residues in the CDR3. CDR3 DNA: TGTGCCAGCAGCGTAGATGGCAGTACTCCCGGTGGCTACACCTTC. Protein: CASSVDGSTPGGYTF. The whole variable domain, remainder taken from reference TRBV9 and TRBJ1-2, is DSGVTQTPKHLITATGQRVTLRCSPRSGDLSVYWYQQSLDQGLQFLIQYYNGEERAKGNILERFSAQQFPDLHSELNLSSLELGDSALYFCASSVDGSTPGGYTFGSGTRLTVV.

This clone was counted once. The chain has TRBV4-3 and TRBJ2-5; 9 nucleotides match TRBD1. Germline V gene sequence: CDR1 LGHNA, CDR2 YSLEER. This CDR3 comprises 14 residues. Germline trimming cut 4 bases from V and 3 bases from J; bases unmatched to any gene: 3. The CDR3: CASSRGTGKETQYF. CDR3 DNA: TGCGCCAGCAGCCGAGGGACAGGGAAAGAGACCCAGTACTTC.

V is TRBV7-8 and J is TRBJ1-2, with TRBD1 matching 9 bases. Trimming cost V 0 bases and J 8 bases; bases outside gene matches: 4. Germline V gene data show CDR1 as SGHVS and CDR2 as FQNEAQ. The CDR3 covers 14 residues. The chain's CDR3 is CASSLAQGAAGYTF. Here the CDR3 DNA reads TGTGCCAGCAGCTTAGCACAGGGGGCGGCGGGCTACACCTTC.

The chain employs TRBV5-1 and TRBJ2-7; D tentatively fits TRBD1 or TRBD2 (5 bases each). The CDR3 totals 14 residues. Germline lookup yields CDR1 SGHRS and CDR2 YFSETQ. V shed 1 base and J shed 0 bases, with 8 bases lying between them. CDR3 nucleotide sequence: TGCGCCAGCAGCTTGAGAGGGGCCTCCTACGAGCAGTACTTC. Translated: CASSLRGASYEQYF.

CDR3 in DNA: TGTGCCAGCGATTGGGGGGGCACTGAAGCTTTCTTT. Translated: CASDWGGTEAFF. This chain uses TRBV2 with TRBJ1-1; perhaps TRBD1 as D (5 bases). V was clipped by 8 bases and J by 4 bases, with 11 bases between them. Germline CDR1 SNHLY, CDR2 FYNNEI. CDR3 length: 12 amino acids.

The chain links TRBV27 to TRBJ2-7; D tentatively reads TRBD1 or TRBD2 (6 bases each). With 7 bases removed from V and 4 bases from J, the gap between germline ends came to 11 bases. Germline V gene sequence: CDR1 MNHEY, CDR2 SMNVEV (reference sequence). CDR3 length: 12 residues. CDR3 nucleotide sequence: TGTGCCAGCACAGGGGCGGGGTACGAGCAGTACTTC. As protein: CASTGAGYEQYF.

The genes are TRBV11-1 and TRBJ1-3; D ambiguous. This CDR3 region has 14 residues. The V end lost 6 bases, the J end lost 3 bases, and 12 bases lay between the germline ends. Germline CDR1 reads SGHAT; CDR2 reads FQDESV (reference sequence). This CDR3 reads CASRPAGYGNTIYF. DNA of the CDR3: TGTGCCAGCAGACCCGCGGGATATGGAAACACCATATATTTT.

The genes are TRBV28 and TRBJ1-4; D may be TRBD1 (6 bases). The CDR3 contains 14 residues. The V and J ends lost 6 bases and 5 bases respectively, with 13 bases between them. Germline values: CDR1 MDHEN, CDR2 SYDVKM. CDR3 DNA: TGTGCCAGCAGGCCACAGGGACTAAATGAAAAACTGTTTTTT. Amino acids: CASRPQGLNEKLFF.